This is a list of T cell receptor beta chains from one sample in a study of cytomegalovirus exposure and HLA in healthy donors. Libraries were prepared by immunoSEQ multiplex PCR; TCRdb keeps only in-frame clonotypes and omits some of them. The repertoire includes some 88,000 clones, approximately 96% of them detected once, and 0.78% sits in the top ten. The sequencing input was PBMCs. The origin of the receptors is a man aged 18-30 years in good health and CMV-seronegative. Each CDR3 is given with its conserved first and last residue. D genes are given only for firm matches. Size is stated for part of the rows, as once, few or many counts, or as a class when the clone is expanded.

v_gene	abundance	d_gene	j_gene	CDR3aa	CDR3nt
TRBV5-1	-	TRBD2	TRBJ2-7	CASSLSIRTSGYEQYF	TGCGCCAGCAGCTTGTCTATCCGGACTAGCGGGTACGAGCAGTACTTC
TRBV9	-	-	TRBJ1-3	CASSVADSSGNTIYF	TGTGCCAGCAGCGTAGCGGACAGCTCTGGAAACACCATATATTTT
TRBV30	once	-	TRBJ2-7	CAWRLPGHLYEQYF	TGTGCCTGGAGACTCCCGGGACACCTCTACGAGCAGTACTTC
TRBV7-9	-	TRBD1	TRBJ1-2	CASSSTRDSPDYGYTF	TGTGCCAGCAGCTCCACAAGGGACAGTCCCGACTATGGCTACACCTTC
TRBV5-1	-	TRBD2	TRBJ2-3	CASTTYPRGRDFTDTQYF	TGCGCCAGCACCACCTACCCTCGCGGGAGGGACTTCACAGATACGCAGTATTTT
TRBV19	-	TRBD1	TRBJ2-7	CASSVTGGQYEQYF	TGTGCCAGTAGTGTGACAGGGGGCCAATACGAGCAGTACTTC
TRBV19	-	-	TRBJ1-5	CASSIGQNQPQHF	TGTGCCAGTAGTATAGGGCAGAATCAGCCCCAGCATTTT
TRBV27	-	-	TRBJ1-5	CASSYSVSNQPQHF	TGTGCCAGCAGCTACAGTGTTAGCAATCAGCCCCAGCATTTT
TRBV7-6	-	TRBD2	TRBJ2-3	CASSLAGTSSTDTQYF	TGTGCCAGCAGCTTAGCGGGGACTAGCAGCACAGATACGCAGTATTTT
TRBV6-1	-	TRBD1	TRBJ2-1	CASSTSGQSGNEQFF	TGTGCCAGCAGTACCTCGGGACAGTCCGGCAATGAGCAGTTCTTC
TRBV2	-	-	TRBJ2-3	CASSEDQLVVPRAF	TGTGCCAGCAGTGAAGACCAACTAGTTGTCCCCCGAGCCTTT